This T cell receptor (beta chain) emerged from a study of T cell responses to AZD1222 COVID-19 vaccine. Study details: Some second doses came at about 4 weeks and others at about 12 weeks; these were pooled. Findings of the study overall: It was only 6 or 7 AZD1222 recipients who were seropositive at baseline.

In regard to this clone: Its antigen remains unidentified.

The CDR3 is 13 residues long. Trimming removed 1 base from V and 4 bases from J, with 5 bases in between. Germline loops: CDR1 SGHAT, CDR2 FQNNGV. Measured with immunoSEQ multiplex PCR; TCRdb has only the in-frame clones, and not every one. The profile shows roughly 170,000 clones, 70% to 90% of them singletons. This specimen consisted of peripheral blood, obtained on day 0 of AZD1222 vaccination. The V and J genes are TRBV11-2 and TRBJ1-3; D is ambiguous. This clonotype was sampled from an adult in good health. The CDR3 bases are TGTGCCAGCAGCTTAGGAGGGGGAAACACCATATATTTT. As protein: CASSLGGGNTIYF.